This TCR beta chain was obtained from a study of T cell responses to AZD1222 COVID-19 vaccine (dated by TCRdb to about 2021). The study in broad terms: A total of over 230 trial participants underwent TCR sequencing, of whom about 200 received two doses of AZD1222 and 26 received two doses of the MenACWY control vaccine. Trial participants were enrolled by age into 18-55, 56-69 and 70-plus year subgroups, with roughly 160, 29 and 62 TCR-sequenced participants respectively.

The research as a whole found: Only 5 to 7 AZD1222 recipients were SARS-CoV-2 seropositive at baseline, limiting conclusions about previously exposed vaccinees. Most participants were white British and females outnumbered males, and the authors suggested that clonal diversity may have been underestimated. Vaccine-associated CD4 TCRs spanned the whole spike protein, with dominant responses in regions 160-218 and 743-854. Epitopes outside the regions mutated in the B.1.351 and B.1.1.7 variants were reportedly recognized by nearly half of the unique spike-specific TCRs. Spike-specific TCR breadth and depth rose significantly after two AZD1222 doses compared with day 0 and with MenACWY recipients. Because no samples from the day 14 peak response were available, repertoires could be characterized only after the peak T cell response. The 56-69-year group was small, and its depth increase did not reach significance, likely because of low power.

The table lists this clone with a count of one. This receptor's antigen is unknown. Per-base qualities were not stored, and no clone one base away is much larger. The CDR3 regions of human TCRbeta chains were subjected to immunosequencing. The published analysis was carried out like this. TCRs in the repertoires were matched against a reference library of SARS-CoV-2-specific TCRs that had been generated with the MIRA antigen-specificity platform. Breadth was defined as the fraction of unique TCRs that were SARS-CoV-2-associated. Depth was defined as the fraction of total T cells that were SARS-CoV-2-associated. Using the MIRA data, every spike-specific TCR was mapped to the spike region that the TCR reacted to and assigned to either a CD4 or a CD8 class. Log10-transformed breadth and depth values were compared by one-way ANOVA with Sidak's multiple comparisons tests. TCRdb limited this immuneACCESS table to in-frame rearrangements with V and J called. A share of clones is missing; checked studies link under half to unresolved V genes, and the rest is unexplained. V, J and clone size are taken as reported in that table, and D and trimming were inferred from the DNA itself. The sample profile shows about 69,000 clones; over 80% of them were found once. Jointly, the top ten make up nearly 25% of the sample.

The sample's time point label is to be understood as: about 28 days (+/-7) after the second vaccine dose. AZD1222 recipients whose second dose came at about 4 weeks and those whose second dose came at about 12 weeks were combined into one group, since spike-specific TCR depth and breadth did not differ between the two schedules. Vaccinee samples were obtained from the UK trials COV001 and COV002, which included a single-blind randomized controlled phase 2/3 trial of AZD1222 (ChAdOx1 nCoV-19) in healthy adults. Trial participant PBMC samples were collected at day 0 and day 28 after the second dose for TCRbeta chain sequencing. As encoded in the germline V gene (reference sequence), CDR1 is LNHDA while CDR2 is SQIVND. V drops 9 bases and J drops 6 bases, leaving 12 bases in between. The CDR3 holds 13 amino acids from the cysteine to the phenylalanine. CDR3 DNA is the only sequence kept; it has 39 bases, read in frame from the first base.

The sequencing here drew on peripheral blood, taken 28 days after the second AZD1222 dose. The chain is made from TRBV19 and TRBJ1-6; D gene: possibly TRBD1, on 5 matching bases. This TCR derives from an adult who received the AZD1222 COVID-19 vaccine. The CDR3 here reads CASRDGRNSPLHF. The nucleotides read TGTGCCAGCCGGGACGGACGTAATTCACCCCTCCACTTT.